This T cell receptor (beta chain) was profiled in a study of CD8 T cells in Susac syndrome. Study-wide results and caveats: The authors acknowledged that their TCR sequencing and HLA analysis involved a relatively small number of individuals.

It was with random hexamers that 0.5 to 1 ug RNA was reverse transcribed. A multiplex approach, immunoSEQ multiplex PCR, amplified TCR beta CDR3 across 54 Vbeta and 13 Jbeta. TCRdb reprocessed the immunoSEQ multiplex PCR reads with MiXCR, giving one entry per CDR3 protein. The sample carries around 140,000 distinct CDR3 sequences, approximately 96% recorded once. Comments on this clonotype: As yet, its antigen is unknown.

The CDR3 runs 17 residues. The V segment lost 3 bases and the J segment 3 bases; nucleotides outside the gene matches: 4. In germline, CDR1 is MNHEY, CDR2 SMNVEV (reference sequence). This TCR was sampled from a human donor with multiple sclerosis. Sample: CD4+ T cells from PBMCs. The chain joins TRBV27 to TRBJ2-2; 13 bases fit TRBD2. CDR3 DNA sequence: TGTGCCAGCAGTTTTATGGGACTAGCGGGATACACCGGGGAGCTGTTTTTT. Protein product: CASSFMGLAGYTGELFF.